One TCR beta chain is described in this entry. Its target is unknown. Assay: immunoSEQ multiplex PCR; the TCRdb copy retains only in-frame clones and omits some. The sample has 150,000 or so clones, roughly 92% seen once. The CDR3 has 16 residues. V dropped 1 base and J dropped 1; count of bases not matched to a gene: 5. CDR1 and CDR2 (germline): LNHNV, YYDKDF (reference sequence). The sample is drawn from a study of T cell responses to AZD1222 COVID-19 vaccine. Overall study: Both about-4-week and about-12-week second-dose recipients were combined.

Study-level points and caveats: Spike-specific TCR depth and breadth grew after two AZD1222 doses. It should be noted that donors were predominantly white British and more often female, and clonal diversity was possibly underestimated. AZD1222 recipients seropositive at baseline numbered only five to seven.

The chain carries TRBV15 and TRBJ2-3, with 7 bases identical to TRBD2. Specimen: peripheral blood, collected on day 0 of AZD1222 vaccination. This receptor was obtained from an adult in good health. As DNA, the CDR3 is TGTGCCACCAGCAGAGGGGCTAGCGGAGGCACAGATACGCAGTATTTT. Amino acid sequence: CATSRGASGGTDTQYF.